Listed below are T cell receptor beta chains from one sample, sequenced in a study of shared clonotypes between healthy human individuals. Using immunoSEQ multiplex PCR, the repertoire was profiled, and TCRdb retains in-frame clones only, with some absent. The sample includes about a million clones, 60% to 80% seen only once; the top ten take over 0.8%. Specimen: memory CD4+ T cells from PBMCs. These receptor sequences come from a man aged 18 to 30 in good health. Some clones in this sample may be carry-over from other donors' samples. Each CDR3 is given with its conserved first and last residue. A D gene is named only where the DNA matches it firmly. Clone size is given for some rows only: seen once, a few or many times, or a class if the clone is expanded.

CASRAGLASISEQYF	TRBD2	TRBV25-1	TRBJ2-7	NA	15
CASKETGGETQYF	NA	TRBV2	TRBJ2-5	once	13
CASSLSVGTGKRNTIYF	TRBD1	TRBV28	TRBJ1-3	NA	17
CASSQLGSYEQYF	NA	TRBV11-2	TRBJ2-7	few	13
CASSVTGVGYGYTF	TRBD1	TRBV5-1	TRBJ1-2	NA	14
CASSSRLTTDTQYF	NA	TRBV27	TRBJ2-3	NA	14
CASSLFFGEGRARTGELFF	TRBD2	TRBV7-9	TRBJ2-2	NA	19
CASSDSGLAANNEQFF	TRBD2	TRBV6-4	TRBJ2-1	NA	16
CASSYGVADPGEMVF	NA	TRBV6-5	TRBJ2-1	once	15
CASSFRTDQETQYF	NA	TRBV7-9	TRBJ2-5	NA	14
CAWEGAYEQYF	NA	TRBV30	NA	NA	11
CASSPMGLAGAGETQYF	TRBD2	TRBV11-2	TRBJ2-5	NA	17
CASSPQRQGTYGYTF	TRBD1	TRBV7-9	TRBJ1-2	few	15
CASSLGDRTVNYGYTF	TRBD1	TRBV5-4	TRBJ1-2	NA	16
CASSLSHGGNEQFF	TRBD2	TRBV4-2	TRBJ2-1	NA	14
CASSFGQQKAFF	NA	TRBV6-6	TRBJ1-1	NA	12
CASSLGRDQGYTF	NA	TRBV5-6	TRBJ1-2	NA	13
CASSLRGPGNTIYF	NA	TRBV5-6	TRBJ1-3	NA	14
CSVVKSVGQPQHF	NA	TRBV29-1	TRBJ1-5	NA	13
CASRTGTYNTGELFF	NA	TRBV6-5	TRBJ2-2	NA	15